This T cell receptor beta chain was captured by sequencing in a study of T cell changes during pregnancy in multiple sclerosis (dated 2019 in TCRdb). The study in broad terms: In women with multiple sclerosis, the researchers looked at how the T cell repertoire shifted as pregnancy progressed.

The cysteine opens and the phenylalanine closes a CDR3 of 15 amino acids. Solely the CDR3 DNA is kept, with 45 bases framed from the first base. The germline V end is reduced by 3 bases and the J end by 4 bases; junction bases left unmatched: 6. CDR1 is given as MNHNS and CDR2 as SASEGT, both from the germline V gene. Only one count was recorded for this clone. This clone's antigen is unknown. No base quality values were provided; no much bigger clone lies one nucleotide off. Distinct nucleotide sequences in the sample also encode this CDR3. Preparation of the library involved the immunoSEQ multiplex PCR assay. Held by TCRdb, this immuneACCESS table contains in-frame sequences only and omits some clones. Under half of the omission traces to an unresolved V gene where checked; the cause of the rest is unknown. The sample table shows approximately 40,000 clones, and roughly 90% are seen once. Approximately 5% of the sample goes to the ten largest clones.

The TCR comes from a female donor with multiple sclerosis, enrolled in a pregnancy study. This material consisted of CD8+ T cells from peripheral blood mononuclear cells, taken in the third trimester of pregnancy. Recombination connected TRBV6-1 to TRBJ2-1, with TRBD2 identical over 7 junction bases. The CDR3 here reads CASSEAGEGYNEQFF. The sequenced DNA is TGTGCCAGCAGTGAGGCGGGAGAAGGTTACAATGAGCAGTTCTTC.